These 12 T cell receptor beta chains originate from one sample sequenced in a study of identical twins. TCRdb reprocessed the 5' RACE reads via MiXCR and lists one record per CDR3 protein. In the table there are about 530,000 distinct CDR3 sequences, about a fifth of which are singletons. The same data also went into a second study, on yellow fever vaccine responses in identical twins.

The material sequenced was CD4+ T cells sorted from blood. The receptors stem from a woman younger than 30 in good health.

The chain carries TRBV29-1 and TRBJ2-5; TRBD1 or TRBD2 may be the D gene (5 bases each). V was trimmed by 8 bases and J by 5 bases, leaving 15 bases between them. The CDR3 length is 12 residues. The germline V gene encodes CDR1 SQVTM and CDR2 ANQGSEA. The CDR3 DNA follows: TGCAGCTCCCGGGACCTTTTGGAGACCCAGTACTTC. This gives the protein CSSRDLLETQYF.

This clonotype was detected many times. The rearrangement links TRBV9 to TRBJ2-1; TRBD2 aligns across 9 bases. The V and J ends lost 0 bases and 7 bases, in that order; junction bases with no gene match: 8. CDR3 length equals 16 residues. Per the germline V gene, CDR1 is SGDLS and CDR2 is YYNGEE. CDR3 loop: CASSVVGGRARNEQFF. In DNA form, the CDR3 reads TGTGCCAGCAGCGTAGTGGGCGGGAGGGCCAGGAATGAGCAGTTCTTC.

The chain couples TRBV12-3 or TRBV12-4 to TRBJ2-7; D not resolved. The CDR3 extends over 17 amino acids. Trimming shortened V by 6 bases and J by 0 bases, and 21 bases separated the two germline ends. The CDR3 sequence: CASSIGVSSDTSYEQYF. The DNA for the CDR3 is TGTGCCAGCAGCATAGGAGTTTCCTCTGATACCTCCTACGAGCAGTACTTC.

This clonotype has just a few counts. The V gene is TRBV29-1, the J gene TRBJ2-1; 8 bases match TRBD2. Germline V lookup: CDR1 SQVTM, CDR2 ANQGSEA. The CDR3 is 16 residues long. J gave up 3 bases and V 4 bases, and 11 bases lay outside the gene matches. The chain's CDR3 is CSVGVGGRFLYNEQFF. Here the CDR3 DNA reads TGCAGCGTTGGGGTAGGCGGGAGGTTCCTCTACAATGAGCAGTTCTTC.

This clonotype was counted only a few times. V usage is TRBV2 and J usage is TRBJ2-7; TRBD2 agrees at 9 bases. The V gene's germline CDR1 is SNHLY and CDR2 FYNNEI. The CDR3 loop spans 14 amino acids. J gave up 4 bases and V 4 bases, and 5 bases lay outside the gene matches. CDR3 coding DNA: TGTGCCAGCAGTGTGGCTAGCGGGACGTACGAGCAGTACTTC. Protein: CASSVASGTYEQYF.

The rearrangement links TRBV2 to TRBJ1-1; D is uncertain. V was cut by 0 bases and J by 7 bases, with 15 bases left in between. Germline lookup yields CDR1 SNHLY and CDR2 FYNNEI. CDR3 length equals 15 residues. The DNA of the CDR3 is TGTGCCAGCAGTGAAGCGTTAGTGGGCGTGAGTGAAGCTTTCTTT. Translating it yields CASSEALVGVSEAFF.

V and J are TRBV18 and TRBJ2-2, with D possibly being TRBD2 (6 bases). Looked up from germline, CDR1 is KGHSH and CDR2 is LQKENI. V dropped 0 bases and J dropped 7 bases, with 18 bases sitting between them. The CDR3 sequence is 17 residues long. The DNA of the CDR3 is TGTGCCAGCTCACCACCGGGAGCCGCGGGGATGATCGGGGAGCTGTTTTTT. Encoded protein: CASSPPGAAGMIGELFF.

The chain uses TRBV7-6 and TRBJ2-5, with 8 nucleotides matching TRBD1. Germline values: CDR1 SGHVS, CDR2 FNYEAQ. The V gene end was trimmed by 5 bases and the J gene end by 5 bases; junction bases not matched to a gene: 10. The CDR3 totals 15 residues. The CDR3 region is CASSIGGTGRETQYF. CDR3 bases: TGTGCCAGCAGCATCGGAGGGACAGGCAGGGAGACCCAGTACTTC.

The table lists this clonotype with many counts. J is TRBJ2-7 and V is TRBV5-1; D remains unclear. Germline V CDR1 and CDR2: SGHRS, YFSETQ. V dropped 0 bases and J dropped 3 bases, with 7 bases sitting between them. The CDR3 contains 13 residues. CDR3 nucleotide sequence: TGCGCCAGCAGCTTGGGTGGGGTCTACGAGCAGTACTTC. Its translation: CASSLGGVYEQYF.

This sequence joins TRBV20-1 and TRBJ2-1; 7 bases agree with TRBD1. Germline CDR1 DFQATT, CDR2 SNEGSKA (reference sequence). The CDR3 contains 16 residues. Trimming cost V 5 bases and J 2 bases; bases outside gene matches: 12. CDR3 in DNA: TGCAGTGCTCACGCGAGACAGGGAACTGCCTACAATGAGCAGTTCTTC. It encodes CSAHARQGTAYNEQFF.

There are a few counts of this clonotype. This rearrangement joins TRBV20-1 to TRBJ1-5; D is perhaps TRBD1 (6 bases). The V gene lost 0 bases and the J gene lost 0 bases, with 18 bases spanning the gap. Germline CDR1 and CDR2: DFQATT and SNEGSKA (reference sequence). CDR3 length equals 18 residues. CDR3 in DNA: TGCAGTGCTAGAGATTACGGTGGGATAGGGGGTAGCAATCAGCCCCAGCATTTT. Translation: CSARDYGGIGGSNQPQHF.

CDR3 loop: CASGFEVDEQFF. The CDR3 DNA sequence: TGCGCCAGCGGGTTCGAGGTGGATGAGCAGTTCTTC. The V call is TRBV5-1, the J call TRBJ2-1, with D unresolved. CDR3 size: 12 residues. Germline values: CDR1 SGHRS, CDR2 YFSETQ. V lost 7 bases and J 8 bases, leaving 13 bases between the germline ends.